This TCR beta chain was sequenced for a study of T cell changes during pregnancy in multiple sclerosis. Only in-frame clones appear in the TCRdb table, and some are missing; sequencing was by immunoSEQ multiplex PCR. The sample lists about 54,000 clones; more than 85% were seen once. Germline trimming cut 4 bases from V and 6 bases from J; bases unmatched to any gene: 0. The CDR3 loop spans 12 amino acids. Germline CDR1 is MNHEY and CDR2 is SMNVEV (reference sequence). This clone has only a few counts. This TCR was recovered from a female donor in good health, enrolled as a control in a pregnancy study. The starting material was peripheral blood, obtained after pregnancy. V is TRBV27 and J is TRBJ2-4; 7 bases agree with TRBD2. Here the CDR3 DNA reads TGTGCCAGCAGTTCTAGCGGAAACATTCAGTACTTC. As protein: CASSSSGNIQYF.